One and the same sample provided the 27 T cell receptor beta chains below, sequenced in a study of T cell responses to AZD1222 COVID-19 vaccine. The table came from immunoSEQ multiplex PCR; TCRdb's copy has only in-frame clones and leaves some out. The data show under 150,000 clones, 85% seen once. The input for sequencing was peripheral blood, taken 28 days after the second dose of the MenACWY control vaccine. The source is an adult who received the MenACWY meningococcal vaccine as a control.

This clone was observed a few times. CDR3 loop: CAISDLTEYGYTF. The CDR3, as DNA: TGTGCCATCAGTGATCTAACAGAGTATGGCTACACCTTC. The chain is built from TRBV10-3 and TRBJ1-2; D remains ambiguous. This CDR3 region has 13 residues. Germline CDR1 ENHRY, CDR2 SYGVKD. V shed 3 bases and J shed 5 bases, with 10 bases lying between them.

The CDR3 region has the DNA TGTGCCAGCAGCTCTCGGGGGGGACAGGGAAATCAGCCCCAGCATTTT. Translation gives CASSSRGGQGNQPQHF. The V and J genes are TRBV7-2 and TRBJ1-5; 9 positions match TRBD1. The V gene end was trimmed by 4 bases and the J gene end by 4 bases; junction bases not matched to a gene: 8. There are 16 residues in the CDR3. Germline V lookup: CDR1 SGHTA, CDR2 FQGNSA.

The gene calls are TRBV7-6 and TRBJ2-6; D call uncertain. The V gene's germline CDR1 is SGHVS and CDR2 FNYEAQ. The V gene lost 2 bases and the J gene lost 0 bases, with 14 bases spanning the gap. CDR3 size: 18 residues. This chain's CDR3 is CASSLPIFPGSGANVLTF. For the CDR3, the DNA is TGTGCCAGCAGCTTACCCATCTTCCCCGGCTCTGGGGCCAACGTCCTGACTTTC.

This sequence joins TRBV27 and TRBJ2-1, with TRBD2 as a possible D gene (5 bases). The CDR3 sequence is 14 residues long. V shed 4 bases and J shed 4 bases, with 11 bases lying between them. Germline-derived CDR1 and CDR2 are MNHEY and SMNVEV (reference sequence). CDR3: CASSWRTGYNEQFF. The CDR3, as DNA: TGTGCCAGCAGTTGGCGGACGGGGTACAATGAGCAGTTCTTC.

By share, this clone ranks as medium-sized (0.01 to 0.1%). This chain uses TRBV28 with TRBJ1-5; D may be TRBD1 (5 bases). V was clipped by 5 bases and J by 0 bases, with 17 bases between them. The V gene's germline CDR1 is MDHEN and CDR2 SYDVKM. The CDR3 runs 17 residues. CDR3: CASSGGSSPYSNQPQHF. DNA for the CDR3: TGTGCCAGCAGTGGGGGAAGTTCCCCATATAGCAATCAGCCCCAGCATTTT.

This clone was counted only a few times. This chain joins TRBV6-5 and TRBJ1-6, with D unresolved. This CDR3 has 13 residues. CDR1 MNHEY and CDR2 SVGAGI come from the germline V gene. Trimming removed 6 bases at V and 5 bases at J, with 8 bases between. In DNA, the CDR3 is TGTGCCAGCAGGACGGCGGATAATTCACCCCTCCACTTT. This sequence encodes CASRTADNSPLHF.

The chain links TRBV9 to TRBJ2-2; D unclear. The CDR3 contains 18 residues. Per the germline V gene, CDR1 is SGDLS and CDR2 is YYNGEE. V was trimmed by 0 bases and J by 2 bases, leaving 17 bases between them. This chain's CDR3 is CASSVALQTPLNTGELFF. CDR3 in DNA: TGTGCCAGCAGCGTAGCCCTCCAGACACCTCTTAACACCGGGGAGCTGTTTTTT. Full variable domain (rest looked up from reference TRBV9 and TRBJ2-2): DSGVTQTPKHLITATGQRVTLRCSPRSGDLSVYWYQQSLDQGLQFLIQYYNGEERAKGNILERFSAQQFPDLHSELNLSSLELGDSALYFCASSVALQTPLNTGELFFGEGSRLTVL.

This chain links TRBV27 with TRBJ1-1, with a weak D call TRBD1 (5 bases). Looked up from germline, CDR1 is MNHEY and CDR2 is SMNVEV (reference sequence). This CDR3 is 16 amino acids long. Trimming left V 7 bases short and J 2 bases short, with 20 bases between. As DNA, the CDR3 is TGTGCCAGCACCCCCCAATGGCAGGGATCAAACACTGAAGCTTTCTTT. It specifies CASTPQWQGSNTEAFF.

Only a few counts were recorded for this clone. The chain combines TRBV7-2 with TRBJ1-1, with D maybe TRBD1 (6 bases). CDR3 size: 13 residues. Germline V gene sequence: CDR1 SGHTA, CDR2 FQGNSA. The V gene lost 5 bases and the J gene lost 8 bases, with 15 bases spanning the gap. The CDR3 sequence: CASSVRGGTEAFF. CDR3 nucleotides: TGTGCCAGCAGCGTCAGAGGGGGTACGGAAGCTTTCTTT.

This chain connects TRBV2 to TRBJ2-2; 9 bases agree with TRBD2. The trim removed 6 bases at V and 7 bases at J, leaving 6 bases unmatched. The CDR3 totals 14 residues. Germline lookup yields CDR1 SNHLY and CDR2 FYNNEI. The DNA for the CDR3 is TGTGCCAGCAGGGTGCGGGAGGGCCTCGGGGAGCTGTTTTTT. This codes for CASRVREGLGELFF. Looking up the rest from reference TRBV2 and TRBJ2-2 gives the full variable domain: EPEVTQTPSHQVTQMGQEVILRCVPISNHLYFYWYRQILGQKVEFLVSFYNNEISEKSEIFDDQFSVERPDGSNFTLKIRSTKLEDSAMYFCASRVREGLGELFFGEGSRLTVL.

This chain joins TRBV28 and TRBJ1-1; D is undetermined. In germline, CDR1 is MDHEN, CDR2 SYDVKM. CDR3 size: 14 residues. The ends were cut back, 3 bases at V and 0 bases at J, with 8 bases in the middle. The CDR3 DNA reads as TGTGCCAGCAGTTTCAACGGACTGAACACTGAAGCTTTCTTT. It is translated as CASSFNGLNTEAFF.

This clone was detected only a few times. The gene calls are TRBV12-3 or TRBV12-4 and TRBJ1-2; the D is unclear. This CDR3 comprises 13 residues. V lost 3 bases, J lost 0 bases, and 5 bases lay in between. The chain's CDR3 is CASSLRANYGYTF. CDR3 bases: TGTGCCAGCAGTTTGAGGGCTAACTATGGCTACACCTTC.

This clone has only one observation. This chain connects TRBV4-1 to TRBJ1-2, with 8 bases matching TRBD1. The CDR3 covers 15 residues. Trimming cost V 3 bases and J 6 bases; bases outside gene matches: 9. Germline CDR1 is MGHRA and CDR2 is YSYEKL. The CDR3 DNA sequence: TGCGCCAGCAGCCAGGGGGACAGGAATTTAAATGGCTACACCTTC. Translated: CASSQGDRNLNGYTF.

The V and J genes are TRBV28 and TRBJ1-2, with D possibly TRBD1 on 5 matching bases. Trimming pared 6 bases from V and 1 base from J, leaving 12 bases between. In germline, CDR1 is MDHEN, CDR2 SYDVKM. The CDR3 covers 14 residues. CDR3 in DNA: TGTGCCAGCAGCCCCCCCGGGGGTAACTATGGCTACACCTTC. Translated: CASSPPGGNYGYTF.

The rearrangement links TRBV20-1 to TRBJ2-2, with D possibly being TRBD2 (5 bases). The CDR3 spans 11 residues. CDR1 is DFQATT and CDR2 is SNEGSKA in the germline V gene (reference sequence). Trimming left V 6 bases short and J 9 bases short, with 11 bases between. The CDR3 DNA reads as TGCAGTGCCCTAACGGGAAGGGAGCTGTTTTTT. Translated, it gives CSALTGRELFF.

The V and J genes are TRBV28 and TRBJ2-1; D may match TRBD1 or TRBD2 (5 bases each). V was cut by 3 bases and J by 4 bases, with 19 bases left in between. Germline V gene lookup returns CDR1 MDHEN and CDR2 SYDVKM. The CDR3 consists of 17 residues. CDR3 amino acids: CASSLAGWASSYNEQFF. CDR3 nucleotide sequence: TGTGCCAGCAGTTTGGCAGGGTGGGCTAGCTCTTACAATGAGCAGTTCTTC.

The chain carries TRBV11-2 and TRBJ2-1; D is uncertain. The CDR3 is 11 amino acids. Trimming removed 3 bases from V and 8 bases from J, with 5 bases in between. Germline V gives CDR1 SGHAT, CDR2 FQNNGV. The CDR3 loop reads CASSLHDEQFF. The CDR3 DNA sequence: TGTGCCAGCAGCTTGCACGATGAGCAGTTCTTC.

The rearrangement uses TRBV3-1 (or the pseudogene TRBV3-2) and TRBJ2-7, with D tentatively TRBD2 (5 bases). Germline lookup yields CDR1 LGHDT and CDR2 YNNKEL (reference sequence). The CDR3 spans 14 residues. Trimming pared 7 bases from V and 3 bases from J, leaving 16 bases between. The CDR3 sequence: CASNDGLGGYEQYF. CDR3 DNA: TGTGCCAGCAACGACGGTCTTGGAGGCTACGAGCAGTACTTC.

CDR3 nucleotides: TGTGCCAGCAGCTTAGACGGAGACAGCTACACCTTC. It specifies CASSLDGDSYTF. The chain links TRBV11-3 to TRBJ1-2; D ambiguous. CDR3 length: 12 amino acids. Trimming took 0 bases from V and 9 from J, leaving 8 bases between them. Germline loops: CDR1 SGHNT, CDR2 YENEEA.

This clone was recorded a few times. The gene calls are TRBV9 and TRBJ2-2, with D perhaps matching TRBD2 (5 bases). This CDR3 has 15 amino acids. Germline V lookup: CDR1 SGDLS, CDR2 YYNGEE. V lost 5 bases and J lost 2, with 13 bases in between. CDR3 region: CASRGLADNTGELFF. In DNA, the CDR3 is TGTGCCAGCAGAGGGCTAGCAGATAACACCGGGGAGCTGTTTTTT.

The gene calls are TRBV28 and TRBJ2-3; D is possibly TRBD2 (5 bases). The CDR3 contains 14 residues. Germline V gene sequence: CDR1 MDHEN, CDR2 SYDVKM. With 4 bases removed from V and 5 bases from J, the gap between germline ends came to 13 bases. CDR3 protein: CASSSPGELDTQYF. The CDR3 DNA reads as TGTGCCAGCAGTTCCCCCGGGGAGTTAGATACGCAGTATTTT. The full variable domain, completed using reference TRBV28 and TRBJ2-3, is DVKVTQSSRYLVKRTGEKVFLECVQDMDHENMFWYRQDPGLGLRLIYFSYDVKMKEKGDIPEGYSVSREKKERFSLILESASTNQTSMYLCASSSPGELDTQYFGPGTRLTVL.

This chain connects TRBV30 to TRBJ2-3; D not certain. V was cut by 1 base and J by 6 bases, with 5 bases left in between. Germline lookup yields CDR1 GTSNPN and CDR2 SVGIG (reference sequence). CDR3 length: 11 residues. The CDR3 region is CAWSGSDTQYF. Here the CDR3 DNA reads TGTGCCTGGAGTGGGAGTGATACGCAGTATTTT.

This clone was detected only a few times. The chain uses TRBV7-9 and TRBJ2-7; 7 bases agree with TRBD1. Germline values: CDR1 SEHNR, CDR2 FQNEAQ (reference sequence). V was pared by 5 bases and J by 2 bases, with 3 bases of the junction left unmatched. The CDR3 contains 13 residues. This CDR3 reads CASSRQGTYEQYV. CDR3 nucleotide sequence: TGTGCCAGCAGCCGACAGGGAACCTACGAGCAGTACGTC.

This clone has a count of ten or more. The chain links TRBV2 to TRBJ2-5; D perhaps matches TRBD2 (6 bases). CDR1 is SNHLY, CDR2 FYNNEI, per germline. The CDR3 runs to 14 residues. Trimming took 6 bases from V and 4 from J, leaving 15 bases between them. CDR3 bases: TGTGCCAGCAGCAACATATTGGGGGGAGAGACCCAGTACTTC. Translating it yields CASSNILGGETQYF. Variable domain in full (rest from reference TRBV2 and TRBJ2-5): EPEVTQTPSHQVTQMGQEVILRCVPISNHLYFYWYRQILGQKVEFLVSFYNNEISEKSEIFDDQFSVERPDGSNFTLKIRSTKLEDSAMYFCASSNILGGETQYFGPGTRLLVL.

The rearrangement joins TRBV28 to TRBJ1-2, with TRBD1 matching over 12 bases. V lost 6 bases and J lost 4; bases outside the gene matches: 6. The CDR3 runs to 15 residues. The V gene's germline CDR1 is MDHEN and CDR2 SYDVKM. In DNA form, the CDR3 reads TGTGCCAGCAGGTCCGGGACAGGGGGCTTCTATGGCTACACCTTC. Amino acids: CASRSGTGGFYGYTF.

V is TRBV9 and J is TRBJ1-1; no reliable D call. The germline V gene has CDR1 SGDLS and CDR2 YYNGEE. The CDR3 spans 12 residues. Trimming stripped 3 bases from V and 4 bases from J, with 7 bases between. The CDR3 bases are TGTGCCAGCAGCGCAGGACGCACTGAAGCTTTCTTT. Amino acids: CASSAGRTEAFF.

CDR3 amino acids: CASSEWTVSGNTIYF. In DNA form, the CDR3 reads TGTGCCAGCAGTGAATGGACGGTCTCTGGAAACACCATATATTTT. This chain uses TRBV2 with TRBJ1-3, with unresolved D. Germline CDR1 and CDR2: SNHLY and FYNNEI. This CDR3 region has 15 residues. The V gene lost 2 bases and the J gene lost 0 bases, with 8 bases spanning the gap. Based on the CDR3 plus reference TRBV2 and TRBJ1-3, the full variable domain is EPEVTQTPSHQVTQMGQEVILRCVPISNHLYFYWYRQILGQKVEFLVSFYNNEISEKSEIFDDQFSVERPDGSNFTLKIRSTKLEDSAMYFCASSEWTVSGNTIYFGEGSWLTVV.